This T cell receptor (beta chain) was recovered during a study of T-cell reconstitution after alpha-beta-depleted transplantation in children. Overall study results and limits: Reportedly, alpha-beta T cells present about two months post-transplant originated from several hundred expanded clones of graft origin. High day-60 TCRbeta diversity in some patients came from surviving recipient T cells and thymic progenitors. Most T-cell counts and diversity one year after the transplant came from T cells that were newly produced.

A library of TCRbeta sequences, prepared with unique molecular identifiers, was generated. Using its own MiXCR run on the PCR reads, TCRdb lists one record per CDR3 protein. The profile shows about 240,000 distinct CDR3 sequences, around 25% of them singletons. V lost 6 bases and J lost 3; bases outside the gene matches: 6. There are 13 residues in the CDR3. Germline values: CDR1 SQVTM, CDR2 ANQGSEA. A few counts support this clonotype. The target antigen is unknown. The chain uses TRBV29-1 and TRBJ2-7, with 9 nucleotides matching TRBD1. This receptor was identified in a girl aged 2 to 10 with Fanconi anemia, due to receive a stem cell transplant. Here the sequenced sample was PBMCs, taken before TCRalphabeta/CD19-depleted stem cell transplant. This chain's CDR3 is CSVDETGGYEQYF. CDR3 nucleotides: TGCAGCGTCGACGAGACAGGGGGCTACGAGCAGTACTTC.